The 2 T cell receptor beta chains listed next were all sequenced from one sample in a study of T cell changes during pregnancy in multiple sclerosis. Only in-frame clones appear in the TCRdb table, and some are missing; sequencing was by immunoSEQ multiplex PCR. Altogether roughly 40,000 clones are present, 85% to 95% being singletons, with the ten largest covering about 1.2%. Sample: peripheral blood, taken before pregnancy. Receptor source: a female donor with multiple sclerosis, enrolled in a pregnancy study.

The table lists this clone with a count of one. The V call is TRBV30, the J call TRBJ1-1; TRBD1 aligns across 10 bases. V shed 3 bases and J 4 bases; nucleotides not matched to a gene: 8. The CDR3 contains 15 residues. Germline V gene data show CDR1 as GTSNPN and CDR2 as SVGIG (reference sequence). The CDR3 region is CAWRLTGGYGTEAFF. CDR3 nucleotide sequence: TGTGCCTGGAGGCTGACAGGGGGCTATGGCACTGAAGCTTTCTTT.

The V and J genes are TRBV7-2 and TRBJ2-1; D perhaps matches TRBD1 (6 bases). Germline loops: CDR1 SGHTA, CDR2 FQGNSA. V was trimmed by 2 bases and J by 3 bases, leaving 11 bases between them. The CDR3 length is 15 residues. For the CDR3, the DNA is TGTGCCAGCAGCTTACCCGGACAGCACTACAATGAGCAGTTCTTC. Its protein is CASSLPGQHYNEQFF.